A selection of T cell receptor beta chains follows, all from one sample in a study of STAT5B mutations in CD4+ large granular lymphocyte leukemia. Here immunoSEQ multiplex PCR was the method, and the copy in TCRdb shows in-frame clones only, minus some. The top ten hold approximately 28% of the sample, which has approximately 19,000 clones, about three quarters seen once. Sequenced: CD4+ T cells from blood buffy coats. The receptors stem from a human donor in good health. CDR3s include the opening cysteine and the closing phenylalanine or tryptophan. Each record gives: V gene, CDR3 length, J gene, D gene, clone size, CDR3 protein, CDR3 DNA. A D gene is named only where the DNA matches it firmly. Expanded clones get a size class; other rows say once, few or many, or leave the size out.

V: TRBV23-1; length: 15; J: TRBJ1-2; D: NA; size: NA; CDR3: CASSPRGDGDYGYTF; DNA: TGCGCCAGCAGTCCTAGAGGGGACGGAGACTATGGCTACACCTTC
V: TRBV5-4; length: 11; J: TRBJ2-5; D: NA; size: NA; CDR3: CASSLAETQYF; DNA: TGTGCCAGCAGCCTAGCAGAGACCCAGTACTTC
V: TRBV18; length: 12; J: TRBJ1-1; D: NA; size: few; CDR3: CASSLVGGEAFF; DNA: TGTGCCAGCTCTCTCGTTGGGGGGGAAGCTTTCTTT
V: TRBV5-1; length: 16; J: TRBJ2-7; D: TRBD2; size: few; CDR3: CASSSGTSGGTYEQYF; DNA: TGCGCCAGCAGCTCCGGGACTAGCGGGGGAACCTACGAGCAGTACTTC
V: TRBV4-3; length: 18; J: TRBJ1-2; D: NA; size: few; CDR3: CASSQERDGREVGYGYTF; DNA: TGCGCCAGCAGCCAAGAACGGGACGGGCGGGAGGTAGGCTATGGCTACACCTTC
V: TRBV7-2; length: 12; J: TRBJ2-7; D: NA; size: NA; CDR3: CASSLGRREQYF; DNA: TGTGCCAGCAGCTTAGGTCGGCGCGAGCAGTACTTC
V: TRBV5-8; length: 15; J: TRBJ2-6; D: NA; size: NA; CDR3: CASSFPGSGANVLTF; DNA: TGTGCCAGCAGCTTCCCCGGGTCTGGGGCCAACGTCCTGACTTTC
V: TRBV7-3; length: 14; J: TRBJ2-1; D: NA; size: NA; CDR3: CASSTGLGKGEQFF; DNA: TGTGCCAGCAGCACGGGACTTGGTAAGGGTGAGCAGTTCTTC
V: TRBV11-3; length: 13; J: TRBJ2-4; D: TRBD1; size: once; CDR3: CASSRQGFNIQYF; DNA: TGTGCCAGCAGCCGACAGGGGTTTAACATTCAGTACTTC
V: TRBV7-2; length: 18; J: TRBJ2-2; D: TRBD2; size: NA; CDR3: CASSPRVTSGGRTGELFF; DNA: TGTGCCAGCAGCCCGAGGGTGACTAGCGGGGGTAGGACCGGGGAGCTGTTTTTT
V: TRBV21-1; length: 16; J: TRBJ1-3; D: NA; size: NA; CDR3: CASSKVTRTGENTIYF; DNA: TGTGCCAGCAGCAAAGTAACCAGGACAGGGGAGAATACCATATATTTT
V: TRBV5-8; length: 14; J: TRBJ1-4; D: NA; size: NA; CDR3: CASSPGRTVEKLFF; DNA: TGTGCCAGCAGCCCGGGCCGGACGGTTGAAAAACTGTTTTTT
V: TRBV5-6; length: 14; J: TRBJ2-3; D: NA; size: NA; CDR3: CASSLVGDADTQYF; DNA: TGTGCCAGCAGCTTGGTAGGGGACGCAGATACGCAGTATTTT
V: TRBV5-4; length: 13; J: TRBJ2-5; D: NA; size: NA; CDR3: CASRGGMEGEQYF; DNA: TGTGCCAGCAGGGGGGGAATGGAGGGGGAGCAGTACTTC
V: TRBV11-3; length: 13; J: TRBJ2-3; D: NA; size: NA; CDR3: CASSLTSRDTQYF; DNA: TGTGCCAGCAGCTTAACTTCGAGAGATACGCAGTATTTT
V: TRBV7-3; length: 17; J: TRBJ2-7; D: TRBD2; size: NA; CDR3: CASSLTGGAGGTHEQYF; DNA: TGTGCCAGCAGCTTAACCGGGGGGGCGGGAGGTACCCACGAGCAGTACTTC
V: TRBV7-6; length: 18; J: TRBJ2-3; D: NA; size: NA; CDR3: CASSLDGGILIKVNTQYF; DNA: TGTGCCAGCAGCTTAGACGGCGGGATCTTGATTAAGGTTAATACGCAGTATTTT
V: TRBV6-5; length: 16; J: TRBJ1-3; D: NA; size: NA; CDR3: CASSYSGVLSGNTIYF; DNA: TGTGCCAGCAGTTACTCGGGGGTACTCTCTGGAAACACCATATATTTT
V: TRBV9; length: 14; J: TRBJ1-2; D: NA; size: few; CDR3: CASSVDRVRHGYTF; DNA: TGTGCCAGCAGCGTCGACCGGGTCCGCCATGGCTACACCTTC
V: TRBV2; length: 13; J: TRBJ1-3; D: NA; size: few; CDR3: CASSPGFRNTIYF; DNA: TGTGCCAGCAGCCCAGGGTTTCGGAACACCATATATTTT
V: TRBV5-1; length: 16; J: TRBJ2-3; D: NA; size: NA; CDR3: CASSLAGSISTDTQYF; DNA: TGCGCCAGCAGCTTGGCTGGCAGCATAAGCACAGATACGCAGTATTTT
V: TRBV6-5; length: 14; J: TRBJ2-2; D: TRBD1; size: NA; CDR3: CASSWDRLLGELFF; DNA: TGTGCCAGCAGTTGGGACAGGCTCCTCGGGGAGCTGTTTTTT
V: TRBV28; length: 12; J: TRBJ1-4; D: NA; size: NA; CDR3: CASSPGTRVLFF; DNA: TGTGCCAGCAGTCCCGGGACAAGGGTTCTGTTTTTT
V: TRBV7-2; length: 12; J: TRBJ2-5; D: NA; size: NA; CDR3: CASSPVQETQYF; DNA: TGTGCCAGCAGCCCCGTGCAAGAGACCCAGTACTTC
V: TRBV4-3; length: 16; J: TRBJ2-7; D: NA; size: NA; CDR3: CASSQESLPGSYEQYF; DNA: TGCGCCAGCAGCCAAGAATCCCTCCCCGGCTCCTACGAGCAGTACTTC
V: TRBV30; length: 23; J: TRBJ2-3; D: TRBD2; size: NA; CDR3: CAWRGRDRGLAGEGTPSTDTQYF; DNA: TGTGCCTGGAGGGGCCGGGACAGGGGACTAGCGGGAGAAGGGACCCCTAGCACAGATACGCAGTATTTT
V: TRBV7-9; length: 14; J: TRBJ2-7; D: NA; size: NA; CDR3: CASSLDLRHYEQYF; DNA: TGTGCCAGCAGCTTAGACTTGCGGCACTACGAGCAGTACTTC
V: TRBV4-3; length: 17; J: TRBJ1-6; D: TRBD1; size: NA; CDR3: CASSQGTGQGRNSPLHF; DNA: TGCGCCAGCAGCCAAGGTACTGGACAGGGTCGTAATTCACCCCTCCACTTT
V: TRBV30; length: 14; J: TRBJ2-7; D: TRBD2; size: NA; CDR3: CAWRTSGNSYEQYF; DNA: TGTGCCTGGAGGACTAGCGGGAACTCCTACGAGCAGTACTTC
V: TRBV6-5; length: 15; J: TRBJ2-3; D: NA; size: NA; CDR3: CASSPTTFAADTQYF; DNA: TGTGCCAGCAGCCCAACTACGTTCGCGGCAGATACGCAGTATTTT
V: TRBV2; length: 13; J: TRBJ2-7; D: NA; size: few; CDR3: CAGGGTFSYEQYF; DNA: TGTGCCGGGGGGGGGACATTCTCCTACGAGCAGTACTTC
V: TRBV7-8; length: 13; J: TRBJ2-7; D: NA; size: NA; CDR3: CASSLDLAREQYF; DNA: TGTGCCAGCAGCTTAGATCTAGCGCGCGAGCAGTACTTC
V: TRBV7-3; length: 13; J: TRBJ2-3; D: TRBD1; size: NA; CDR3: CASSPGGRSAQYF; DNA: TGTGCCAGCAGTCCAGGGGGAAGATCGGCGCAGTATTTT
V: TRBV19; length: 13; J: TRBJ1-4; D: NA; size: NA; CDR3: CASSTQGLEKLFF; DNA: TGTGCCAGTAGTACCCAAGGTTTAGAAAAACTGTTTTTT
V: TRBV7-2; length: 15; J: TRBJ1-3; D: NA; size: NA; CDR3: CASSQETASGNTIYF; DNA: TGTGCCAGCAGCCAAGAAACAGCATCTGGAAACACCATATATTTT
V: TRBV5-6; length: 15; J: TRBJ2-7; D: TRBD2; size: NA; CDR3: CASSHRRGATAEQYF; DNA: TGTGCCAGCAGCCATCGGCGGGGGGCAACTGCCGAGCAGTACTTC
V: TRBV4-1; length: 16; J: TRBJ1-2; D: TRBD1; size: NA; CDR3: CASSQDGTGGLNGYTF; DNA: TGCGCCAGCAGCCAAGATGGGACAGGGGGGTTGAATGGCTACACCTTC
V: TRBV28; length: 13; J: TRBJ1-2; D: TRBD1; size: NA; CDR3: CASSLGQRLGYTF; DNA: TGTGCCAGCAGTTTGGGACAGCGGCTTGGCTACACCTTC
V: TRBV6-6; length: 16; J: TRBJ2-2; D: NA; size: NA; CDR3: CASSSQTLQGLGELFF; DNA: TGTGCCAGCAGTTCACAGACACTACAGGGACTCGGGGAGCTGTTTTTT
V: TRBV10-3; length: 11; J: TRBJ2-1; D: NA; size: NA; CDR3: CAISEREEQFF; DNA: TGTGCCATCAGTGAACGAGAGGAGCAGTTCTTC
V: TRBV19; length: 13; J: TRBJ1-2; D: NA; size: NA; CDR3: CASSIPGGIGYTF; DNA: TGTGCCAGTAGTATCCCCGGGGGGATAGGCTACACCTTC
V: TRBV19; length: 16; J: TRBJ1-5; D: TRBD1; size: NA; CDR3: CASSRGGQGSNQPQHF; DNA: TGTGCCAGTAGTAGGGGTGGACAGGGGTCGAATCAGCCCCAGCATTTT
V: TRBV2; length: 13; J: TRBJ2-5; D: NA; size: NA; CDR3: CASSQRGQETQYF; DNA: TGTGCCAGCAGTCAAAGGGGGCAAGAGACCCAGTACTTC
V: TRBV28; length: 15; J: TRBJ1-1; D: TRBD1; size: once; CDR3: CASSRPGTGTGEAFF; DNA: TGTGCCAGCAGTCGTCCCGGGACAGGGACGGGTGAAGCTTTCTTT
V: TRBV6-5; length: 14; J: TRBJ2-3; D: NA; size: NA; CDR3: CASSLTGPKDTQYF; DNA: TGTGCCAGCAGTCTGACAGGTCCGAAAGATACGCAGTATTTT
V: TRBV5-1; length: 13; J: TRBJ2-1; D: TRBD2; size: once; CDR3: CASSLDASGQQFF; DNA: TGCGCCAGCAGCTTGGATGCTAGCGGGCAGCAGTTCTTC
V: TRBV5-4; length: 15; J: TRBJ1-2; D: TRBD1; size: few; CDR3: CASSSSQGATYGYTF; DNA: TGTGCCAGCAGCTCCTCACAGGGGGCGACCTATGGCTACACCTTC
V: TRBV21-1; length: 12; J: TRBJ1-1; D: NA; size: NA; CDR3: CASYGGGRGPFF; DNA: TGTGCCAGCTATGGGGGGGGGCGAGGACCTTTCTTT
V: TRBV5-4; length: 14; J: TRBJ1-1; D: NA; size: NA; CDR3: CASSPQSLNTEAFF; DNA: TGTGCCAGCAGCCCCCAGTCTCTGAACACTGAAGCTTTCTTT
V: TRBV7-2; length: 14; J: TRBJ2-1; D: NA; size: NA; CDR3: CASSLISAVNEQFF; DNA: TGTGCCAGCAGCTTAATATCTGCTGTCAATGAGCAGTTCTTC
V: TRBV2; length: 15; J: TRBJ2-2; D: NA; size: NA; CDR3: CASSGVGRNTGELFF; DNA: TGTGCCAGCAGTGGAGTGGGACGGAACACCGGGGAGCTGTTTTTT
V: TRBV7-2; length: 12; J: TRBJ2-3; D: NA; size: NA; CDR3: CASSHAPDTQYF; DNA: TGTGCCAGCAGCCACGCGCCAGATACGCAGTATTTT
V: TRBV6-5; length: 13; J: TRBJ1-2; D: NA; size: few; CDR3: CASSYSYSEGYTF; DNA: TGTGCCAGCAGTTACTCCTACAGCGAGGGCTACACCTTC
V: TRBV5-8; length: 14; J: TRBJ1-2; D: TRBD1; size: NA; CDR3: CASSQDRSLYGYTF; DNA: TGTGCCAGCAGCCAGGACAGGTCGCTCTATGGCTACACCTTC